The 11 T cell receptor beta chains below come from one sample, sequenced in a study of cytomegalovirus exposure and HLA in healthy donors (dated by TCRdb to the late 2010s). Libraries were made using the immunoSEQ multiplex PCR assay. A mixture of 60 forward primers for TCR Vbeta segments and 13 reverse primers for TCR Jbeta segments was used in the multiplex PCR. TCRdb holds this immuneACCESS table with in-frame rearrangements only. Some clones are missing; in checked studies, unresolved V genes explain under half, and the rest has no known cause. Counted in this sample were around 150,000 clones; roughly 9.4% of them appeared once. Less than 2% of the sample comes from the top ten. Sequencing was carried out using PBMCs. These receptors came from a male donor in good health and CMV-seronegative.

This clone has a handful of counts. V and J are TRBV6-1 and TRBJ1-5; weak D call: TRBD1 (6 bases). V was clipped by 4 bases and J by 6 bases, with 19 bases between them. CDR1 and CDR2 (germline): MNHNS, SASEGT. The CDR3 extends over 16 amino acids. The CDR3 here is CASSAHYRDKVQPQHF. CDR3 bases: TGTGCCAGCAGTGCCCACTACCGGGACAAGGTTCAGCCCCAGCATTTT.

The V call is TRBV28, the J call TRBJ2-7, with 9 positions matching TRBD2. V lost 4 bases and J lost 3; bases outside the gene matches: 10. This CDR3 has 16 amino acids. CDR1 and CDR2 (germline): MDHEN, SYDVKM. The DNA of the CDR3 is TGTGCCAGCAGTTCGTTACTAGCGGGTCCCGTCTACGAGCAGTACTTC. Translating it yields CASSSLLAGPVYEQYF.

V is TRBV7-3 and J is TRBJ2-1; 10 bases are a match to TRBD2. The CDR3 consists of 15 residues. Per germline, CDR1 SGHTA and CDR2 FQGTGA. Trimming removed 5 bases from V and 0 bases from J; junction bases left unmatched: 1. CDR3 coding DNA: TGTGCCAGCAGCCCTAGCGGGAGCTCCTACAATGAGCAGTTCTTC. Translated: CASSPSGSSYNEQFF.

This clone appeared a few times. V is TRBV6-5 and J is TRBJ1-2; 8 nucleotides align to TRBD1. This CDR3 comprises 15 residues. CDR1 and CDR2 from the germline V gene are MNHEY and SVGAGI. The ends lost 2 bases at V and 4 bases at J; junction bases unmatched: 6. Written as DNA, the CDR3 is TGTGCCAGCAGTTACGCGACAGGGGCTGGCTATGGCTACACCTTC. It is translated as CASSYATGAGYGYTF.

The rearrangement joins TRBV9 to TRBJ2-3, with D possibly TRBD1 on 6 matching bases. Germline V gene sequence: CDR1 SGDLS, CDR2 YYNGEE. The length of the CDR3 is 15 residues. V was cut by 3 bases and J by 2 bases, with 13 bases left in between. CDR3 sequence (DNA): TGTGCCAGCAGCGGGGGGCGGACGGTCACAGATACGCAGTATTTT. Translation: CASSGGRTVTDTQYF.

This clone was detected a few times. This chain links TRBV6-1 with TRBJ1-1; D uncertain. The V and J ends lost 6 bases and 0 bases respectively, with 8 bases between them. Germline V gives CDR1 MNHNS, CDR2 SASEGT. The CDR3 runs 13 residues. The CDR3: CASRYTLNTEAFF. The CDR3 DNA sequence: TGTGCCAGCAGGTATACATTGAACACTGAAGCTTTCTTT.

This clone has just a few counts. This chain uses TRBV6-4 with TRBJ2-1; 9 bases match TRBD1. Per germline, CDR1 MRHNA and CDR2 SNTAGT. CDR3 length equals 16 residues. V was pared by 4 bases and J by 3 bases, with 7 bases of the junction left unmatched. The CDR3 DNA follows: TGTGCCAGCAGTGGTCCGGGACAGGGCTACTACAATGAGCAGTTCTTC. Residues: CASSGPGQGYYNEQFF.

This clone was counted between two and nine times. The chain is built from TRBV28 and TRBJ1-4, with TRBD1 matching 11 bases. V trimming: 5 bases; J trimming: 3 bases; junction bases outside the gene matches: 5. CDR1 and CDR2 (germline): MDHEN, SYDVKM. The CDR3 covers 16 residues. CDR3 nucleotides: TGTGCCAGCAGTCGGACAGGGGGCCGGCCTAATGAAAAACTGTTTTTT. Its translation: CASSRTGGRPNEKLFF. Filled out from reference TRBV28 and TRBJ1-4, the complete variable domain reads DVKVTQSSRYLVKRTGEKVFLECVQDMDHENMFWYRQDPGLGLRLIYFSYDVKMKEKGDIPEGYSVSREKKERFSLILESASTNQTSMYLCASSRTGGRPNEKLFFGSGTQLSVL.

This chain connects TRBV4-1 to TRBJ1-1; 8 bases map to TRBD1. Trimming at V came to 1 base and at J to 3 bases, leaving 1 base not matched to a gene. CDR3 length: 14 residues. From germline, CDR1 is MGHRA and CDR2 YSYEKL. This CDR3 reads CASSQGTGYTEAFF. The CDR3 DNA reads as TGCGCCAGCAGCCAAGGGACAGGGTACACTGAAGCTTTCTTT.

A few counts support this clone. CDR3 DNA sequence: TGCGCCAGCAGCCTCGACAGGGGGTCATACAATGAGCAGTTCTTC. Protein product: CASSLDRGSYNEQFF. This chain joins TRBV5-1 and TRBJ2-1, with 9 bases lining up with TRBD1. This CDR3 contains 15 residues. Germline CDR1 and CDR2: SGHRS and YFSETQ. V lost 4 bases to trimming and J lost 4 bases; unmatched junction nucleotides: 6.

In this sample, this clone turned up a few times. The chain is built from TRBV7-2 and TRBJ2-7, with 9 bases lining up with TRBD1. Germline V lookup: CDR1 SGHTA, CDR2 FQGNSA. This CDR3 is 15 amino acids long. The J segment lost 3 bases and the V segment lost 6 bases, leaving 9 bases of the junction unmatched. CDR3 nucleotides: TGTGCCAGCAGGATCCCGGGACAGGGTAACTACGAGCAGTACTTC. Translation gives CASRIPGQGNYEQYF.